A selection of T cell receptor beta chains follows, all from one sample in a study of blood T cells in healthy people across ages. TCRdb fed the 5' RACE reads into MiXCR, producing one record per CDR3 protein. The data hold approximately 800,000 distinct CDR3 sequences, with about 48% observed a single time. The sample comprised blood. The receptors were gathered from an elderly man in good health. CDR3s include the opening cysteine and the closing phenylalanine or tryptophan. Some rows have no size entry. The others give once, few or many, or a class for an expanded clone.

CDR3 | J | V | size
CSVALGGAGNQPQHF | TRBJ1-5 | TRBV29-1 | few
CSARSTTTKYNEQFF | TRBJ2-1 | TRBV20-1 | .
CSATPEGGIYGYTF | TRBJ1-2 | TRBV20-1 | few
CASSRTSGSSTVRYF | TRBJ2-5 | TRBV27 | .
CAISETGKNEKLFF | TRBJ1-4 | TRBV10-3 | few
CATGLAGAYEQFF | TRBJ2-1 | TRBV10-3 | few
CASSPDSGTRGEQFF | . | TRBV27 | once
CASREGTSGRKIYNEQFF | TRBJ2-1 | TRBV6-2/TRBV6-3 | .
CSVYPDGGYGYTF | TRBJ1-2 | TRBV29-1 | .
CASSLGQVVVGTEAFF | TRBJ1-1 | TRBV12-3/TRBV12-4 | .
CANSQPTVSDRYEQYF | TRBJ2-7 | TRBV4-1 | .
CASSYRTDRGEQYF | TRBJ2-7 | TRBV6-5 | few
CASSFRQGLAFF | TRBJ1-1 | TRBV5-1 | .
CASSSGLAGGRSYEQYF | TRBJ2-7 | TRBV5-1 | .
CASSLGGLSGSSSYNEQYF | . | TRBV5-1 | .
CSARGGSGSYEQYF | . | TRBV20-1 | .
CASSPGTVLKNIQYF | TRBJ2-4 | TRBV18 | .
CASSPAFGGGNIQYF | TRBJ2-4 | TRBV3-1 | .
CASVLFDYSNQPQHF | TRBJ1-5 | TRBV6-1 | once
CASSPQALAGVSYEQYF | TRBJ2-5 | TRBV7-3 | .
CASSPGLGSGTDTQYF | TRBJ2-3 | TRBV12-3/TRBV12-4 | few
CASSYGTEQETQYF | TRBJ2-5 | TRBV6-6 | few
CSALQGAQYF | TRBJ2-7 | TRBV29-1 | .
CSARRQLTIYGYTF | TRBJ1-2 | TRBV20-1 | few
CASSYPGGGYEQYF | TRBJ2-5 | TRBV6-6 | .
CASSHASVSYEQYF | TRBJ2-7 | TRBV3-1 | few
CASSSQNSYEQYF | TRBJ2-7 | TRBV6-5 | many
CASSLEGQGRTYEQYF | TRBJ2-7 | TRBV11-2 | .
CATSDPGTVSLQETQYF | TRBJ2-5 | TRBV24-1 | .
CSVAGAPYEQYF | TRBJ2-7 | TRBV29-1 | .
CSARALGLAGYNEQFF | TRBJ2-1 | TRBV20-1 | few
CSATKRDRGHDTQYF | TRBJ2-3 | TRBV20-1 | .
CASSLNRETYEQYF | . | TRBV5-1 | .
CSVEMRQGAWGYTF | TRBJ1-2 | TRBV29-1 | .
CASSQVQSNYGYTF | TRBJ1-2 | TRBV4-1 | .
CSAAESLKNSNQPQHF | TRBJ1-5 | TRBV20-1 | .
CASSLEGGLGQYF | TRBJ2-7 | TRBV7-2 | .
CASSVGARDTQYF | TRBJ2-3 | TRBV28 | .
CASSEGDYNEQFF | TRBJ2-1 | TRBV7-6 | .
CASSPQSGSGNTIYF | TRBJ1-3 | TRBV18 | .
CATSDPQTGIGAEQFF | TRBJ2-1 | TRBV24-1 | few
CASSYHGTPIPDTQYF | TRBJ2-3 | TRBV6-5 | .
CASSVVGVGGTEAFF | TRBJ1-1 | TRBV9 | .
CASGLVLGRGVNTEAFF | TRBJ1-1 | TRBV12-5 | once
CSARTIGSMGELFF | TRBJ2-2 | TRBV20-1 | .
CSAPDGNTYEQYF | TRBJ2-7 | TRBV20-1 | .
CASSAGLAISYNEQFF | TRBJ2-1 | TRBV5-5 | .
CASPTTGAGTDTQYF | TRBJ2-3 | TRBV2 | .
CAISGQGEDTQYF | TRBJ2-3 | TRBV10-3 | few
CASSARTALGYTF | TRBJ1-2 | TRBV2 | few
CASSRTSGTTYEQYF | TRBJ2-7 | TRBV3-1 | .
CAISASGSPNEQYF | TRBJ2-5 | TRBV10-3 | .
CASSEVGGQYF | TRBJ2-5 | TRBV25-1 | few
CASSKARTFSYEQYF | TRBJ2-7 | TRBV21-1 | few
CSAREASGSSYNEQFF | TRBJ2-1 | TRBV20-1 | few
CSISALGPSYEQYF | TRBJ2-7 | TRBV29-1 | .
CASGSGYEQYF | TRBJ2-7 | TRBV11-2 | few